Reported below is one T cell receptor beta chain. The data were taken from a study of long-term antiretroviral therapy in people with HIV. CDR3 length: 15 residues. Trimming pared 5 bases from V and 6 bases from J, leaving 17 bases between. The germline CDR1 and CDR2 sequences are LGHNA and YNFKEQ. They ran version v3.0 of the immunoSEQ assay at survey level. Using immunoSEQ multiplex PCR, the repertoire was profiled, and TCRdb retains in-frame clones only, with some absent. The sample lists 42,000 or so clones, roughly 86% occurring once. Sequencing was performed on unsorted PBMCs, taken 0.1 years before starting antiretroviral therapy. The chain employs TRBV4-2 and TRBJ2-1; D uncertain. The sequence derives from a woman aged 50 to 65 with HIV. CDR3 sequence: CASSVRPEAGNEQFF. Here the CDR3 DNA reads TGTGCCAGCAGCGTACGGCCCGAGGCAGGCAATGAGCAGTTCTTC.